This TCR beta chain was found in a study of identical twins. Whole-study findings and limits: Twin-shared out-of-frame alpha sequences showed excess low generation probability.

This clonotype was observed many times. What it binds is unknown. Template switching introduced a universal primer site, and the cDNA bore unique molecular identifiers. Each CDR3 protein is one row after TCRdb ran MiXCR on the 5' RACE reads. The sample shows 150,000 or so distinct CDR3 sequences, under 4.5% of them seen only once. The germline V and J ends were trimmed by 4 bases and 1 base, with 7 bases remaining between them. The CDR3 totals 13 residues. The germline gives CDR1 SQVTM, CDR2 ANQGSEA. All of the donors were Caucasians in good health. The sample was memory T cells sorted from blood. This receptor was taken from a man between 18 and 29 years old in good health. V usage is TRBV29-1 and J usage is TRBJ1-4; D not resolved. The chain's CDR3 is CSVVLVTNEKLFF. The CDR3 coding sequence is TGCAGCGTTGTCTTGGTAACTAATGAAAAACTGTTTTTT.